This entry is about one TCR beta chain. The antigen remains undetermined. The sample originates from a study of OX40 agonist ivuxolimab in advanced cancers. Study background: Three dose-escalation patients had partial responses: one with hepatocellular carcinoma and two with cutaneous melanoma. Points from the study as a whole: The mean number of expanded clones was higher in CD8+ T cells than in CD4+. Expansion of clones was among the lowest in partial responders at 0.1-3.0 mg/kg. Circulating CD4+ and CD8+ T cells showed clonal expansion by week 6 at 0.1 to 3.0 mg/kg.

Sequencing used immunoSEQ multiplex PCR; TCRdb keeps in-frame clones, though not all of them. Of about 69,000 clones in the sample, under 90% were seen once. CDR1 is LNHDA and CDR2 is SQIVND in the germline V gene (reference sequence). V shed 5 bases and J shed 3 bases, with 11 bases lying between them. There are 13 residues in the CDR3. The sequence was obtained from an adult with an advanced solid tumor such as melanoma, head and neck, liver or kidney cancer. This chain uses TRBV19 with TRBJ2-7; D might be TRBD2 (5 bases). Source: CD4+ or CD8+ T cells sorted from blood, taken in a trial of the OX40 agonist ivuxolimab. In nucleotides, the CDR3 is TGTGCCAGTAGTTCCCGGGATCACTACGAGCAGTACTTC. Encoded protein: CASSSRDHYEQYF.